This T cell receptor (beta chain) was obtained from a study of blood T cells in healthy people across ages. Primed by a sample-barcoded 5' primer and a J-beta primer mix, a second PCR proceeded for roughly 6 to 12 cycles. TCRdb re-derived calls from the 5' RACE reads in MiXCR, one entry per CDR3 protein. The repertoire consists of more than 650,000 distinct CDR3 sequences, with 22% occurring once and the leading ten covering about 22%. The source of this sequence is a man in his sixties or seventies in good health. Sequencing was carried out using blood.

Here the CDR3 DNA reads TGTGCCAGCAGCCAGGCAAGCCGGAAAGAGACCCAGTACTTC. The encoded protein is CASSQASRKETQYF. The V gene is TRBV3-1, the J gene TRBJ2-5; no clear D gene. Trimming stripped 3 bases from V and 3 bases from J, with 11 bases between. Germline values: CDR1 LGHDT, CDR2 YNNKEL (reference sequence). This CDR3 is built from 14 residues.